A selection of T cell receptor beta chains follows, all from one sample in a study of T cells in narcolepsy. Sequenced by immunoSEQ multiplex PCR; TCRdb stores in-frame clones only, minus some. The table shows some 25,000 clones, with 70% to 85% occurring only once. Sequenced material: CD45RA- memory CD4+ T cells from PBMCs. These receptors were obtained from a human donor with narcolepsy. CDR3s include the opening cysteine and the closing phenylalanine or tryptophan. The order of the fields is CDR3 length, clone size, V gene, J gene, CDR3 protein. The size of a clone is reported for some rows only, either as once, few or many, or as a class for expanded clones.

>14|.|TRBV5-4|TRBJ1-4
CASSLGAREEKLFF
>16|.|TRBV4-1|TRBJ2-3
CASSQVGQGSTDTQYF
>17|once|TRBV7-2|TRBJ1-2
CATLTGTGGQIVHGYTF
>17|.|TRBV5-8|TRBJ1-3
CASPKRDGLFSGNTIYF
>14|few|TRBV11-2|TRBJ1-6
CASSLGDLYSPLHF
>11|.|TRBV28|TRBJ1-2
CASSPGQVGTF
>17|few|TRBV10-2|TRBJ2-2
CASSVLAGGLNTGELFF
>13|.|TRBV13|TRBJ1-1
CASSPQGGPEAFF
>21|.|TRBV9|TRBJ2-6
CASSVGTPLDPQEAGANVLTF
>16|.|TRBV9|TRBJ2-1
CASSPLAASGYNEQFF
>16|.|TRBV18|TRBJ2-2
CASSADSGLNTGELFF
>18|.|TRBV28|TRBJ1-2
CASSFLGQGPAGLYGYTF
>14|once|TRBV28|TRBJ2-7
CASSRDRVTYEQYF
>13|.|TRBV30|TRBJ1-5
CAWSDSGSQPQHF
>13|once|TRBV2|TRBJ1-1
CASSGTAKTEAFF
>15|.|TRBV2|TRBJ2-3
CASTLGGQITDTQYF
>15|.|TRBV18|TRBJ1-5
CASSPRGSINQPQHF
>16|.|TRBV4-1|TRBJ1-4
CASSRGQGTANEKLFF
>15|.|TRBV7-2|TRBJ1-2
CASSLVAGGGYGYTF
>13|few|TRBV28|TRBJ1-2
CASSFGFNYGYTF
>15|.|TRBV7-2|TRBJ2-3
CASSVQAGLTDTQYF
>15|.|TRBV5-6|TRBJ1-5
CASSLATATGQPQHF
>16|.|TRBV9|TRBJ2-3
CASNGGDRGNTDTQYF
>17|.|TRBV5-1|TRBJ2-2
CASSGWTSGSSPGELFF
>13|few|TRBV5-4|TRBJ2-1
CASSRDFNNEQFF
>15|.|TRBV19|TRBJ2-2
CASRWEGQTTGELFF
>11|.|TRBV6-5|TRBJ1-1
CASYWYTEAFF
>14|.|TRBV28|TRBJ1-2
CASRIPRPLGGYTF
>12|.|TRBV5-6|TRBJ1-1
CASSTDNTEAFF
>13|.|TRBV18|TRBJ1-1
CASWAEMNTEAFF
>14|once|TRBV5-1|TRBJ1-2
CASSLEGGWNGYTF
>14|.|TRBV18|TRBJ2-7
CASSRGRTAYEQYF
>14|.|TRBV6-5|TRBJ1-3
CASSYSTGGNTIYF
>14|once|TRBV28|TRBJ2-1
CASSFPKKKPPHIF
>15|.|TRBV18|TRBJ2-1
CASSPLSSGVNEQFF
>12|.|TRBV28|TRBJ1-5
CASSVVSQPQHF
>14|.|TRBV18|TRBJ2-5
CASSPQQGQETQYF
>13|.|TRBV18|TRBJ2-5
CASSPRGRETQYF
>19|.|TRBV15|TRBJ2-1
CATSGERASYGTLGNEQFF
>16|.|TRBV5-1|TRBJ1-3
CASSLYPGGSGNTIYF
>12|.|TRBV30|TRBJ2-3
CAWSTGTDTQYF
>14|.|TRBV11-3|TRBJ2-7
CASSPNRVGYEQYF
>17|.|TRBV10-3|TRBJ1-3
CAISESDGKSSGNTIYF
>16|.|TRBV11-3|.
CASSLGPQGLGYEQYF
>17|few|TRBV28|TRBJ1-5
CASSNIQGARNNQPQHF
>13|.|TRBV5-4|TRBJ1-1
CASSLGGSTEAFF
>15|.|TRBV6-1|TRBJ1-5
CASRDSGGWVQPQHF
>11|few|TRBV5-8|TRBJ2-7
CASSLDREQYF
>13|.|TRBV30|TRBJ1-2
CAWSVQTGGGYTF
>11|few|TRBV28|TRBJ2-7
CASSLRREQYF
>15|.|TRBV6-5|TRBJ2-6
CASTYSGAGANVLTF
>11|.|TRBV7-2|TRBJ1-1
CASSFMAGAFF
>13|few|TRBV10-3|TRBJ1-3
CAISEGAGNTIYF
>15|.|TRBV18|TRBJ1-2
CASSPASRDLDGYTF
>15|.|TRBV2|TRBJ1-1
CASSGGPGGMGEAFF